The following is a TCR beta chain sequence with its context. The CDR3 has 15 amino acids. CDR1 and CDR2 (germline): LNHNV, YYDKDF (reference sequence). V was pared by 5 bases and J by 4 bases, with 9 bases of the junction left unmatched. Sequencing used immunoSEQ multiplex PCR; TCRdb keeps in-frame clones, though not all of them. The sample has 150,000 to 200,000 clones, 90% seen once. The source of the sample is a study of blood T cell repertoires in COVID-19. The overall study: Donors in the United States, Italy and Spain gave samples during acute or convalescent COVID-19. In each case, the material was cDNA or gDNA derived from T cells, B-cell-depleted T cells, or PBMCs.

The sample comprised peripheral blood. The clonotype was recovered from a man in his forties or fifties with acute or convalescent COVID-19. The rearrangement joins TRBV15 to TRBJ2-7; 9 nucleotides align to TRBD1. In DNA, the CDR3 is TGTGCCACCAGCTCTGGGGACAGGGATAAATACGAGCAGTACTTC. Translation: CATSSGDRDKYEQYF.